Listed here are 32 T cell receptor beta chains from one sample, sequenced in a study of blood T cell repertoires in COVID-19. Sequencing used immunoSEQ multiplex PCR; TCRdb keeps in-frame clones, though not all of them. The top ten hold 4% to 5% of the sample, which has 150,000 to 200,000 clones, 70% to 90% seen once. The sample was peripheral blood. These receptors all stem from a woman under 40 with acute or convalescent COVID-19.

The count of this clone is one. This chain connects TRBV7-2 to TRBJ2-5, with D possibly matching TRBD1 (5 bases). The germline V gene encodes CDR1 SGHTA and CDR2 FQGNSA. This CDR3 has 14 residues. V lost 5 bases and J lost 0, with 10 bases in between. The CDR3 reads CASSMTAYQETQYF. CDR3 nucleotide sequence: TGTGCCAGCAGCATGACAGCGTACCAAGAGACCCAGTACTTC.

CDR3: CAWSVRRLVGEQFF. CDR3 DNA: TGTGCCTGGAGTGTACGTCGGCTAGTAGGTGAGCAGTTCTTC. The chain links TRBV30 to TRBJ2-1; D uncertain. Trimming took 0 bases from V and 9 from J, leaving 15 bases between them. The CDR3 has 14 residues. Germline assignment: CDR1 GTSNPN and CDR2 SVGIG (reference sequence).

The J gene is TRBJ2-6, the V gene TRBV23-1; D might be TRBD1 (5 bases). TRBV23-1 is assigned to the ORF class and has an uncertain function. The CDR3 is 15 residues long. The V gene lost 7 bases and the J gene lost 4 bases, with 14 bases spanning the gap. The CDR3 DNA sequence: TGCGCCAGCACCCCTCAGGGTTACGGGGCCAACGTCCTGACTTTC. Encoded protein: CASTPQGYGANVLTF.

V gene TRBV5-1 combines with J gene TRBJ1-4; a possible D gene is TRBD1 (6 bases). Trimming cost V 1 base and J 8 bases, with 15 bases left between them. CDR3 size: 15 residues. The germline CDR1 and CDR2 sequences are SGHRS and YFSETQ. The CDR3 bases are TGCGCCAGCAGCTTGACCCCGGCAGGACAGGAAAAACTGTTTTTT. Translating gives CASSLTPAGQEKLFF.

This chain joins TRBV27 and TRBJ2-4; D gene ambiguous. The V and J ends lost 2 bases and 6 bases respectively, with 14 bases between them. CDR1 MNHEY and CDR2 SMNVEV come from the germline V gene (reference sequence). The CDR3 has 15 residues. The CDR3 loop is CASSLNYFSVNIQYF. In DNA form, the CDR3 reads TGTGCCAGCAGTTTAAATTACTTTTCCGTAAACATTCAGTACTTC.

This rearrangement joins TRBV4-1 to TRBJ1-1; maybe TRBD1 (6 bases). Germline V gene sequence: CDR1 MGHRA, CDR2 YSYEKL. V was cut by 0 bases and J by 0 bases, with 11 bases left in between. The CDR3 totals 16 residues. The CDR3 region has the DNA TGCGCCAGCAGCCAAGAAAGGGGGGGGGTGAACACTGAAGCTTTCTTT. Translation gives CASSQERGGVNTEAFF.

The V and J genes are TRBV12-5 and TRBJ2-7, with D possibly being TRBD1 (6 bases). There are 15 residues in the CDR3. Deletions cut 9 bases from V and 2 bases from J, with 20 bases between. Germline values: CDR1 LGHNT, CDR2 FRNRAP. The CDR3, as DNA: TGTGCTAGGAAAAACAGGGTCGAAGGAACCTACGAGCAGTACTTC. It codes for CARKNRVEGTYEQYF.

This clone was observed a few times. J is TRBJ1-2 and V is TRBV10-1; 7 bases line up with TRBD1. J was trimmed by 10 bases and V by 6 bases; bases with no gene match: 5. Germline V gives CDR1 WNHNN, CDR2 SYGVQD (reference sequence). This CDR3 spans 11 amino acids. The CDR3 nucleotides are TGCGCCAGCAGACAGACAGGGCCCTACACCTTC. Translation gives CASRQTGPYTF.

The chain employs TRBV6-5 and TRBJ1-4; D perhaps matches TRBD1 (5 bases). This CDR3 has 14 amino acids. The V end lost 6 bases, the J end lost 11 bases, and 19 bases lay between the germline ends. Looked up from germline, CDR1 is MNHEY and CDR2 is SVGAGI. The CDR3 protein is CASRPGRASGKLFF. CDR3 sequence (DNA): TGTGCCAGCAGACCAGGGAGGGCGTCAGGCAAACTGTTTTTT.

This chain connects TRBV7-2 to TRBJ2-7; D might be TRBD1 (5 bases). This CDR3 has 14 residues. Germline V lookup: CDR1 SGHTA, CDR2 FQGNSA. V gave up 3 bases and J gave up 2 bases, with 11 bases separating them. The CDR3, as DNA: TGTGCCAGCAGCTTGTCCCTGGGGCCCTACGAGCAGTACTTC. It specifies CASSLSLGPYEQYF. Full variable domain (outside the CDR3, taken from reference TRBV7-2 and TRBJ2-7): GAGVSQSPSNKVTEKGKDVELRCDPISGHTALYWYRQSLGQGLEFLIYFQGNSAPDKSGLPSDRFSAERTGGSVSTLTIQRTQQEDSAVYLCASSLSLGPYEQYFGPGTRLTVT.

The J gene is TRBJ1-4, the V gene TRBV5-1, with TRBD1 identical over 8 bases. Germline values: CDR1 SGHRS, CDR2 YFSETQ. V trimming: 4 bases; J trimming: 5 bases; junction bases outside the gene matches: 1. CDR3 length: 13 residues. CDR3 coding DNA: TGCGCCAGCAGCGGGGACAGGAATGAAAAACTGTTTTTT. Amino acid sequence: CASSGDRNEKLFF.

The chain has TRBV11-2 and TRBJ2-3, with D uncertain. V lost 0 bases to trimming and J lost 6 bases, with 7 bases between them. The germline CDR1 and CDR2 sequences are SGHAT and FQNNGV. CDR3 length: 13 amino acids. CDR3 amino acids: CASSLDLGDTQYF. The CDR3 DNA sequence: TGTGCCAGCAGCTTAGATCTAGGTGATACGCAGTATTTT.

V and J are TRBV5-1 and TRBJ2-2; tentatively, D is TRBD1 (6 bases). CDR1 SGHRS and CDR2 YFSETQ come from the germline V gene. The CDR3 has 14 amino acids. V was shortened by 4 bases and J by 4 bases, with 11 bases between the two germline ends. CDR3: CASSIQGFTGELFF. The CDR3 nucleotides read TGCGCCAGCAGCATTCAGGGGTTCACCGGGGAGCTGTTTTTT.

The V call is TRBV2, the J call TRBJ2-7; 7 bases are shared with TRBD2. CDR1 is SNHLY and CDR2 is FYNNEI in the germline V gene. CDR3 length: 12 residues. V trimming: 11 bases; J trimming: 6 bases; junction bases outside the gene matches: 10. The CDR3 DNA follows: TGTGCCGGTTTAAGCGGGACCCGCGAGCAGTACTTC. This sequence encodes CAGLSGTREQYF.

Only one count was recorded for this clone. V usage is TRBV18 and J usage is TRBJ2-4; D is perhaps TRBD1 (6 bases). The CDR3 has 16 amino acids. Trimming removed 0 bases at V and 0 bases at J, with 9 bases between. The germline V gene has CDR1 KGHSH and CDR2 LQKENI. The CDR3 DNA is TGTGCCAGCTCACCACCGGGACACCTAGCCAAAAACATTCAGTACTTC. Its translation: CASSPPGHLAKNIQYF. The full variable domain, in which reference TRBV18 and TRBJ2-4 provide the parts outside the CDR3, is NAGVMQNPRHLVRRRGQEARLRCSPMKGHSHVYWYRQLPEEGLKFMVYLQKENIIDESGMPKERFSAEFPKEGPSILRIQQVVRGDSAAYFCASSPPGHLAKNIQYFGAGTRLSVL.

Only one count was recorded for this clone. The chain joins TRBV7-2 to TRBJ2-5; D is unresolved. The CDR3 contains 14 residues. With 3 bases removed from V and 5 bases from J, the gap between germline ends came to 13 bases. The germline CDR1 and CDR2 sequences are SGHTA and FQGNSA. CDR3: CASSFSTVGETQYF. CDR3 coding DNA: TGTGCCAGCAGCTTCTCTACCGTCGGGGAGACCCAGTACTTC.

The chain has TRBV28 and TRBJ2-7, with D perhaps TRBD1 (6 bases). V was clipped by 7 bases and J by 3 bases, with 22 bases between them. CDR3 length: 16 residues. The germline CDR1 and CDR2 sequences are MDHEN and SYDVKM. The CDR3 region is CASKTGRASRGYEQYF. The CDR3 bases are TGTGCCAGCAAGACAGGTCGCGCATCCCGAGGCTACGAGCAGTACTTC.

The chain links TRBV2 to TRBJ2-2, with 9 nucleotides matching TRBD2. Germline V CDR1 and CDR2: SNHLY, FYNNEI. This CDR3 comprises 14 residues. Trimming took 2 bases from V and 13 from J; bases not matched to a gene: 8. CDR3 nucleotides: TGTGCCAGCAGTGAATATCCCGAGACTAGCGGGCTGTTTTTT. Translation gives CASSEYPETSGLFF.

The CDR3: CASSLDSAGNTIYF. The CDR3 DNA reads TGTGCCAGCAGTTTGGACTCGGCTGGAAACACCATATATTTT. This sequence joins TRBV28 and TRBJ1-3; the D is unclear. Germline V gives CDR1 MDHEN, CDR2 SYDVKM. This CDR3 is 14 amino acids long. With 3 bases removed from V and 2 bases from J, the gap between germline ends came to 8 bases.

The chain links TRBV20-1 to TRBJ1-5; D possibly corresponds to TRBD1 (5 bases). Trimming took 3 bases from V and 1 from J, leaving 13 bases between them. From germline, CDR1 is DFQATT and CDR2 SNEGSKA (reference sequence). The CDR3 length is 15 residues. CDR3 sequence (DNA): TGCAGTGCTAGTCGAAGGACACGAAGCAATCAGCCCCAGCATTTT. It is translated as CSASRRTRSNQPQHF.

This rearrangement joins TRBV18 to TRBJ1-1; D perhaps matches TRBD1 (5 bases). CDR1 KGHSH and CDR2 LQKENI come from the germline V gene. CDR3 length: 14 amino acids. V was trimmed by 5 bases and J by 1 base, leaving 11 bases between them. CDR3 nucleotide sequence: TGTGCCAGCTCATATTCCGGGGGGAACACTGAAGCTTTCTTT. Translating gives CASSYSGGNTEAFF.

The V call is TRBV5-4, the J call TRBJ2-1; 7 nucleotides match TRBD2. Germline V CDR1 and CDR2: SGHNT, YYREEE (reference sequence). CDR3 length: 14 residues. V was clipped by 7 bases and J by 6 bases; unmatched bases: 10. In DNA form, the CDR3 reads TGTGCCAGCTTCGGAGGACTAGTGTCCAATGAGCAGTTCTTC. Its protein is CASFGGLVSNEQFF. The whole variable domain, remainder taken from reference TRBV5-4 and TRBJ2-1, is ETGVTQSPTHLIKTRGQQVTLRCSSQSGHNTVSWYQQALGQGPQFIFQYYREEENGRGNFPPRFSGLQFPNYSSELNVNALELDDSALYLCASFGGLVSNEQFFGPGTRLTVL.

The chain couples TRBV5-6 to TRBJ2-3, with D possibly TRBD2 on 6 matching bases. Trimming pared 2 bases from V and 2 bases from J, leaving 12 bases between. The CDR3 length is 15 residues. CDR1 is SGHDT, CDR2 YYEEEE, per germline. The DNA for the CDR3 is TGTGCCAGCAGCTTCAATGGGGAGGTCACAGATACGCAGTATTTT. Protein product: CASSFNGEVTDTQYF.

This CDR3 reads CASSPGTSGADTQYF. DNA for the CDR3: TGTGCCAGCTCGCCCGGGACTAGCGGGGCGGATACGCAGTATTTT. The chain uses TRBV18 and TRBJ2-3, with 13 bases matching TRBD2. The CDR3 length is 15 residues. In germline, CDR1 is KGHSH, CDR2 LQKENI. The J segment lost 6 bases and the V segment lost 6 bases, leaving 6 bases of the junction unmatched.

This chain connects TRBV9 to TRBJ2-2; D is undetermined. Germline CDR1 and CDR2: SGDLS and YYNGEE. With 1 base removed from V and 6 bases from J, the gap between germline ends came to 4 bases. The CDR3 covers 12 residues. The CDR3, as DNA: TGTGCCAGCAGCGTAATCTCCGGGGAGCTGTTTTTT. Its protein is CASSVISGELFF.

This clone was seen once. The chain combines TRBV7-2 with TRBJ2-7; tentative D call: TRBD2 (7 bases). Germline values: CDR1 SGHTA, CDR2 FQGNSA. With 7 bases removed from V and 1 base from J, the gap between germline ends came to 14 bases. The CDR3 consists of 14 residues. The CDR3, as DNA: TGTGCCAGCACCCCGGGGGGCCTTTCCTACGAGCAGTACTTC. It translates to CASTPGGLSYEQYF.

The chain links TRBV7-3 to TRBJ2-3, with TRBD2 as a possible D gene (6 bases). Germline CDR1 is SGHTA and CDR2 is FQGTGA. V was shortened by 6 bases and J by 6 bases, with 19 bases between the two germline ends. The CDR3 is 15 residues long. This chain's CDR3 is CASRTSRAPWDTQYF. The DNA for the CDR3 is TGTGCCAGCAGGACTAGTAGGGCCCCATGGGATACGCAGTATTTT.

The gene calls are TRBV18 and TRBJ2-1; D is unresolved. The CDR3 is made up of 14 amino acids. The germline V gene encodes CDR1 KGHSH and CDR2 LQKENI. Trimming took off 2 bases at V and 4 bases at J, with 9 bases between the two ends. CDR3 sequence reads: CASSPTGSYNEQFF. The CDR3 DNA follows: TGTGCCAGCTCACCAACCGGGTCGTACAATGAGCAGTTCTTC.

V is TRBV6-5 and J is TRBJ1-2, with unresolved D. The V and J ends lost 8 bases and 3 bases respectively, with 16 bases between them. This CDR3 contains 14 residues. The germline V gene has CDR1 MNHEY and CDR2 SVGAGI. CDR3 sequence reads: CASDSLRAYYGYTF. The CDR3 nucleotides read TGTGCCAGCGATAGCCTCAGAGCTTACTATGGCTACACCTTC.

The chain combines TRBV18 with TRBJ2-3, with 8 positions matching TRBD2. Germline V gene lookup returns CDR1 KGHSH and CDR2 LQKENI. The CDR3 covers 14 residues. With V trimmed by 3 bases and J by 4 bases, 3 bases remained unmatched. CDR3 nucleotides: TGTGCCAGCTCACCTCGGGAGGGCTCAGATACGCAGTATTTT. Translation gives CASSPREGSDTQYF.

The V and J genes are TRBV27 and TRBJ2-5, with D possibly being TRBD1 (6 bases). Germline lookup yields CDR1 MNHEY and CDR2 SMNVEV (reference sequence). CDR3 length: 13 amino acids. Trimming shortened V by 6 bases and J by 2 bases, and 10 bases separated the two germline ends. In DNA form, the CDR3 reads TGTGCCAGCAGGGCGACAGGACAAGAGACCCAGTACTTC. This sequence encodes CASRATGQETQYF.

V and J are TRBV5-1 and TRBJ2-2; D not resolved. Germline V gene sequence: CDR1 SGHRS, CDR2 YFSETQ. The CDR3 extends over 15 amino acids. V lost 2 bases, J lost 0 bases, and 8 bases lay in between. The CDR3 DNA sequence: TGCGCCAGCAGCTTCTCAGGCCCGAACACCGGGGAGCTGTTTTTT. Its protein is CASSFSGPNTGELFF.